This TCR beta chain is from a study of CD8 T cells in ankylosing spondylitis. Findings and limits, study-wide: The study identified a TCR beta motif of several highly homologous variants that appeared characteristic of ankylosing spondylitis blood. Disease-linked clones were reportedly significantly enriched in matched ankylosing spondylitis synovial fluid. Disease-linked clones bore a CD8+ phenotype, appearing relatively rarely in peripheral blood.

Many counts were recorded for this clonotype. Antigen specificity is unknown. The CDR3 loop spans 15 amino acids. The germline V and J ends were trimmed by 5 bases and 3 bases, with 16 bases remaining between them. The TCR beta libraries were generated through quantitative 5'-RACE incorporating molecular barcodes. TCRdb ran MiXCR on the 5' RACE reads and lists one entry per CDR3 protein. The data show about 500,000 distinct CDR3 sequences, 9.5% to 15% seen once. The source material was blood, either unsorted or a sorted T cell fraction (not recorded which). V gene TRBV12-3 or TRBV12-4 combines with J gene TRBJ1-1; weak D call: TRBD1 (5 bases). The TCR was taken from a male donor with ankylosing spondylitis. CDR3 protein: CASSGGRNRHTEAFF. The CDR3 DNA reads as TGTGCCAGCAGTGGGGGACGTAACCGGCACACTGAAGCTTTCTTT.